The TCR beta chain under discussion was sequenced for a study of T cells after yellow fever vaccination. Study background: For low cell numbers, libraries were made with SMART-Seq v4 Ultra Low Input.

The study made its TCR cDNA through 5'RACE template switching. That step introduced a universal primer site along with UMIs. TCRdb re-derived calls from the 5' RACE reads in MiXCR, one entry per CDR3 protein. The table includes 70,000 or so distinct CDR3 sequences, 7.3% detected once. This clonotype was detected only a few times. The antigen is unknown. CDR3 length equals 13 residues. Germline CDR1 reads SGHAT; CDR2 reads FQNNGV. V lost 4 bases, J lost 4 bases, and 10 bases lay in between. Whole-study results and caveats: Researchers report a weaker secondary response that nonetheless peaked faster, day 5 versus 15.

This chain joins TRBV11-2 and TRBJ1-2; D uncertain. The TCR originated in a young man who received the YFV17D yellow fever vaccine. Here the sequenced sample was CD8+ T cells sorted from PBMCs, taken more than 8 days after the first yellow fever vaccination. CDR3 DNA sequence: TGTGCCAGCAGCTCCCCCTCGGGCTATGGCTACACCTTC. Its protein product is CASSSPSGYGYTF. The variable domain in full, with the rest retrieved from reference TRBV11-2 and TRBJ1-2, is EAGVAQSPRYKIIEKRQSVAFWCNPISGHATLYWYQQILGQGPKLLIQFQNNGVVDDSQLPKDRFSAERLKGVDSTLKIQPAKLEDSAVYLCASSSPSGYGYTFGSGTRLTVV.